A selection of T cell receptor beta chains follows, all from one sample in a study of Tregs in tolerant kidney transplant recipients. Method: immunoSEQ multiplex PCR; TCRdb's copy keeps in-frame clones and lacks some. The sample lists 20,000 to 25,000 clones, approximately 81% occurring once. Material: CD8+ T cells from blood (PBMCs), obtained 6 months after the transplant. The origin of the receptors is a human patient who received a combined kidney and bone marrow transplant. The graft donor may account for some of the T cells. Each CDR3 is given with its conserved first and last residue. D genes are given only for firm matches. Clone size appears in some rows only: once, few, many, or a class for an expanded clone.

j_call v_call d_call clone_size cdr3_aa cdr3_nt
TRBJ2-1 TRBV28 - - CASSPPALDNEQFF TGTGCCAGCAGTCCCCCGGCCCTAGACAATGAGCAGTTCTTC
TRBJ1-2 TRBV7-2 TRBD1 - CASRPGQGGWYGYTF TGTGCCAGCAGACCCGGACAGGGGGGATGGTATGGCTACACCTTC
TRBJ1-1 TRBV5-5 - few CASSFGRTGNTEAFF TGTGCCAGCAGCTTTGGAAGGACGGGAAACACTGAAGCTTTCTTT
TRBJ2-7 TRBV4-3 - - CASSQDYPGSPTYEQYF TGCGCCAGCAGCCAAGATTATCCCGGGAGCCCCACCTACGAGCAGTACTTC
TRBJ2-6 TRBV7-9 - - CASSFLLSRTGANVLTF TGTGCCAGCAGCTTCCTTCTAAGCCGTACTGGGGCCAACGTCCTGACTTTC
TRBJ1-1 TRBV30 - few CAWIIMNTEAFF TGTGCCTGGATAATAATGAACACTGAAGCTTTCTTT
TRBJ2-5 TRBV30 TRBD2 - CAWSDGTSGRMGETQYF TGTGCCTGGAGTGACGGGACTAGCGGGAGGATGGGGGAGACCCAGTACTTC
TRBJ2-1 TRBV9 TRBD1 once CASTSRDRGNEQFF TGTGCCAGCACCTCCAGGGACAGGGGGAATGAGCAGTTCTTC
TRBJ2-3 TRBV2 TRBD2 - CASRSQRGEGDTQYF TGTGCCAGCAGATCTCAGCGGGGGGAAGGAGATACGCAGTATTTT
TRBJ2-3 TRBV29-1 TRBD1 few CSSSTGDGTDTQYF TGCAGCTCGTCGACAGGGGACGGCACAGATACGCAGTATTTT
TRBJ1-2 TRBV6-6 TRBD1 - CASSYGTDYNYGYTF TGTGCCAGCAGTTATGGGACAGATTATAACTATGGCTACACCTTC